This is a list of T cell receptor beta chains from one sample in a study of T cells in Graves' hyperthyroidism and ophthalmopathy. TCRdb recomputed calls from the multiplex PCR reads with MiXCR, one row per CDR3 protein. Here the sample spans about 570,000 distinct CDR3 sequences, 40% to 55% being singletons. Material: peripheral blood or thyroid tissue (not recorded which). All receptors derive from an adult woman with Graves' disease, either hyperthyroidism or ophthalmopathy (not recorded which). Both conserved end residues are part of each CDR3. A D gene is named only where the DNA matches it firmly. Clone size, where shown, is once, few, many, or a class for clones that have expanded.

J | V | D | size | DNA | CDR3
TRBJ1-1 | TRBV10-3 | - | - | TGTGCCATCAGTGACGTCGGTAGCACTGAAGCTTTCTTT | CAISDVGSTEAFF
TRBJ1-2 | TRBV7-9 | TRBD1 | - | TGTGCCAGCACCCTTAGACAGGGGGCTGGCTACACCTTC | CASTLRQGAGYTF
TRBJ2-2 | TRBV13 | TRBD1 | many | TGTGCCAGCAGCTTTGGGACAGGGGACACCGGGGAGCTGTTTTTT | CASSFGTGDTGELFF
TRBJ2-2 | TRBV19 | TRBD1 | - | TGTGCCAGTAGTCGGAGGACAGGGATCACCGGGGAGCTGTTTTTT | CASSRRTGITGELFF
TRBJ2-7 | TRBV19 | TRBD1 | - | TGTGCCAGTAGGTCCGGGACAGGGGTCTCCTACGAGCAGTACTTC | CASRSGTGVSYEQYF
TRBJ1-4 | TRBV11-2 | - | many | TGTGCCAGCAGCCCCCGTGGGAGGGAAAAACTGTTTTTT | CASSPRGREKLFF
TRBJ2-7 | TRBV2 | TRBD1 | once | TGTGCCGGGGGACAGAGGTCCTACGAGCAGTACTTC | CAGGQRSYEQYF
TRBJ2-3 | TRBV6-5 | TRBD2 | few | TGTGCCAGCAGTTACTCGTTCGGGAGGAGGGATACGCAGTATTTT | CASSYSFGRRDTQYF
TRBJ1-5 | TRBV4-1 | - | many | TGCGCCAGCAGCCAAATCGGGGGAAACAATCAGCCCCAGCATTTT | CASSQIGGNNQPQHF
TRBJ2-7 | TRBV10-2 | - | - | TGCGCCAGCAAAGGGACGGACGAGCAGTACTTC | CASKGTDEQYF
TRBJ1-1 | TRBV29-1 | - | - | TGCAGCTCAGGTGGGGGGGACACTGAAGCTTTCTTT | CSSGGGDTEAFF
TRBJ1-2 | TRBV29-1 | TRBD1 | many | TGCAGCGTCCCCGTGACAGGGGGGTATGGCTACACCTTC | CSVPVTGGYGYTF
TRBJ1-2 | TRBV15 | - | - | TGTGCCACTAGCAGCTCCCCACAGGGAAATTATGGCTACACCTTC | CATSSSPQGNYGYTF
TRBJ2-5 | TRBV20-1 | TRBD2 | many | TGCAGTCCCTATTCAACTAGCGGGACCCAGTACTTC | CSPYSTSGTQYF
TRBJ2-5 | TRBV20-1 | - | - | TGCAGTGCTAAGGGGAAGGAGACCCAGTACTTC | CSAKGKETQYF
TRBJ1-3 | TRBV5-1 | - | few | TGCGCCAGCAGCTTGAGACTAGCGGGAAACACCATATATTTT | CASSLRLAGNTIYF
TRBJ2-1 | TRBV9 | TRBD2 | - | TGTGCCAGCAGCCCGACTAGCGGGAGGACGAATGAGCAGTTCTTC | CASSPTSGRTNEQFF
TRBJ1-2 | TRBV7-9 | TRBD1 | many | TGTGCCAGCAGCTACTCTTGGGACAGGCCCTCAGGTGGCTACACCTTC | CASSYSWDRPSGGYTF
TRBJ1-2 | TRBV6-1 | - | - | TGTGCCAGCAGCGAACACGGTGTTTATGGCTACACCTTC | CASSEHGVYGYTF
TRBJ1-2 | TRBV6-1 | - | - | TGTGCCAGCCGGACAGTCCCCTCGGGCTATGGCTACACCTTC | CASRTVPSGYGYTF
TRBJ1-2 | TRBV20-1 | - | - | TGCAGTGCTAGCGTCCCGGGGGATGGCTATGGCTACACCTTC | CSASVPGDGYGYTF
TRBJ1-2 | TRBV7-2 | - | - | TGTGCCAGCAGTTTGCGACCGGGCCCGACGTCCTTC | CASSLRPGPTSF
TRBJ2-7 | TRBV7-9 | - | many | TGTGCCAGCAGCTCCTACAGGGTGGCTTACGAGCAGTACTTC | CASSSYRVAYEQYF
TRBJ1-1 | TRBV10-2 | - | once | TGCGCCAGCAGTGATACAGGGCGGACTGAAGCTTTCTTT | CASSDTGRTEAFF
TRBJ1-1 | TRBV5-1 | TRBD1 | - | TGCGCCAGCCTACCTGGGACAGGGATGACTGAAGCTTTCTTT | CASLPGTGMTEAFF
TRBJ2-7 | TRBV29-1 | - | - | TGCAGCGTTGGACCGGCGAAGGGCGAGCAGTACTTC | CSVGPAKGEQYF
TRBJ1-3 | TRBV7-9 | TRBD1 | - | TGTGCCAGCAGCCCCGAGGGGGCCAACTATGGCTACACCTTATATTTT | CASSPEGANYGYTLYF
TRBJ2-7 | TRBV5-1 | TRBD1 | many | TGCGCCAGCAGCTTGGCCTGGACAGGAACTTCCGAGCAGTACTTC | CASSLAWTGTSEQYF
TRBJ2-2 | TRBV9 | - | few | TGTGCCAGCAGCGTAGGATCGAGCATGAACACTGGGGAGCTGTTTTTT | CASSVGSSMNTGELFF
TRBJ1-5 | TRBV13 | - | - | TGTGCCAGCAGCCCAGGGATAGGCAATCAGCCCCAGCATTTT | CASSPGIGNQPQHF
TRBJ1-2 | TRBV7-9 | TRBD1 | - | TGTGCCAGCACCCAGGGGGTCTTTGGCTACACCTTC | CASTQGVFGYTF
TRBJ2-5 | TRBV19 | - | - | TGTGCCAGTAGTACGGGTGCTCACGGCAGGGGCAACCAAGAGACCCAGTACTTC | CASSTGAHGRGNQETQYF
TRBJ2-7 | TRBV7-2 | - | many | TGTGCCAGCAGCTTAGATGTGGCTTCCTACGAGCAGTACTTC | CASSLDVASYEQYF
TRBJ1-6 | TRBV15 | - | - | TGTGCCACCAGCAGAGATCCGGGGGTCGCTTCACCCCTCCACTTT | CATSRDPGVASPLHF
TRBJ2-3 | TRBV29-1 | TRBD1 | - | TGCAGCGTGATGGGACAGGGCACAGATACGCAGTATTTT | CSVMGQGTDTQYF
TRBJ2-3 | TRBV7-9 | - | - | TGTGCCAGCAGCTCAAGAATATCGGCTACCACAGATACGCAGTATTTT | CASSSRISATTDTQYF
TRBJ1-1 | TRBV5-5 | - | - | TGTGCCAGCAGCTTTCATAACGGGGGCACTGAAGCTTTCTTT | CASSFHNGGTEAFF
TRBJ2-7 | TRBV7-9 | - | - | TGTGCCAGCAGCGCCGACGGTCGATCCTACGAGCAGTACTTC | CASSADGRSYEQYF
TRBJ2-7 | TRBV4-1 | - | many | TGCGCCAGCAGACCCGCAGGGGCCGACGAGCAGTACTTC | CASRPAGADEQYF
TRBJ1-1 | TRBV28 | - | few | TGTGCCAGCAGTTTAAGGGTTTTGAGGAACACTGAAGCTTTCTTT | CASSLRVLRNTEAFF
TRBJ2-2 | TRBV7-9 | TRBD1 | - | TGTGCCAGCAGCACTTGGACAGGGGTGGTGGAGCTGTTTTTT | CASSTWTGVVELFF
TRBJ2-2 | TRBV11-2 | TRBD1 | many | TGTGCCAGCAGGGCCGGACAGGGTCAACGGGACACCGGGGAGCTGTTTTTT | CASRAGQGQRDTGELFF
TRBJ1-1 | TRBV7-9 | - | many | TGTGCCAGCGGTAGACAGGAGAACACTGAAGCTTTCTTT | CASGRQENTEAFF
TRBJ1-5 | TRBV6-1 | - | many | TGTGCCAGCACTCTGGGCAGCCTTAGCAATCAGCCCCAGCATTTT | CASTLGSLSNQPQHF
TRBJ1-2 | TRBV20-1 | - | - | TGCAGTGCCCCCACGCCAGGAGTTAACTATGGCTACACCTTC | CSAPTPGVNYGYTF
TRBJ1-1 | TRBV7-9 | - | many | TGTGCCAGCGTTTTCGCGACCGGTCTGCTGAACACTGAAGCTTTCTTT | CASVFATGLLNTEAFF
TRBJ1-2 | TRBV12-3/TRBV12-4 | - | many | TGTGCCAGCAGTTTAGCGATCGGGGGCTACACCTTC | CASSLAIGGYTF
TRBJ1-2 | TRBV5-4 | - | - | TGTGCCAGCAGCTCAAGAATTCAGGGTAATGGCTACACCTTC | CASSSRIQGNGYTF
TRBJ1-1 | TRBV29-1 | - | many | TGCAGCGTCGCGGACAGAGATGAAGCTTTCTTT | CSVADRDEAFF
TRBJ2-5 | TRBV27 | TRBD1 | few | TGTGCCAGCAGGAAGAGATACAGGGGGCAAGAGACCCAGTACTTC | CASRKRYRGQETQYF